These 27 T cell receptor beta chains share one sample of origin, sequenced in a study of blood T cells in healthy people across ages. A J-beta primer mix and a sample-barcoded 5' primer were used in a second PCR of roughly 6 to 11 cycles. MiXCR was run by TCRdb on the 5' RACE reads, yielding one entry per CDR3 protein. This sample carries 550,000 to 750,000 distinct CDR3 sequences, about 21% of them seen once, and the ten largest clones take 3.6%. Sequencing was done on a sample of blood. The source of these receptors is a man between 65 and 79 years old in good health.

The sample holds many counts of this clonotype. The chain links TRBV11-2 to TRBJ2-7; TRBD2 might be the D (6 bases). The germline V gene encodes CDR1 SGHAT and CDR2 FQNNGV. V was cut by 5 bases and J by 0 bases, with 11 bases left in between. The CDR3 covers 14 residues. This chain's CDR3 is CASSPRRVSYEQYF. Written as DNA, the CDR3 is TGTGCCAGCAGCCCTAGGAGGGTCTCCTACGAGCAGTACTTC. Using reference TRBV11-2 and TRBJ2-7 for the parts outside the CDR3, the full variable domain is EAGVAQSPRYKIIEKRQSVAFWCNPISGHATLYWYQQILGQGPKLLIQFQNNGVVDDSQLPKDRFSAERLKGVDSTLKIQPAKLEDSAVYLCASSPRRVSYEQYFGPGTRLTVT.

This clonotype appeared many times. This chain connects TRBV29-1 to TRBJ2-7, with D uncertain. The CDR3 is 11 amino acids. V gave up 1 base and J gave up 5 bases, with 6 bases separating them. Germline V gene lookup returns CDR1 SQVTM and CDR2 ANQGSEA. The CDR3 DNA reads as TGCAGCGTTGAAGTCTTAGACGAGCAGTACTTC. Protein product: CSVEVLDEQYF.

This clonotype has just a few counts. The chain uses TRBV20-1 and TRBJ2-5; D remains ambiguous. The CDR3 totals 12 residues. V was cut by 6 bases and J by 5 bases, with 13 bases left in between. Germline lookup yields CDR1 DFQATT and CDR2 SNEGSKA (reference sequence). The CDR3 sequence is CSAKIQRETQYF. The CDR3 region has the DNA TGCAGTGCGAAGATCCAACGGGAGACCCAGTACTTC.

This chain joins TRBV25-1 and TRBJ2-7; D not certain. Germline V gene sequence: CDR1 MGHDK, CDR2 SYGVNS. This CDR3 has 14 amino acids. The V and J ends lost 6 bases and 3 bases respectively, with 15 bases between them. The CDR3 loop reads CASSPSASFYEQYF. CDR3 bases: TGTGCCAGCAGCCCCAGTGCCTCGTTCTACGAGCAGTACTTC.

The chain is built from TRBV18 and TRBJ2-5; D possibly uses TRBD1 or TRBD2 (6 bases each). There are 19 residues in the CDR3. Germline V gene data show CDR1 as KGHSH and CDR2 as LQKENI. Trimming took 3 bases from V and 1 from J, leaving 24 bases between them. This CDR3 reads CASSPLSGAWVVIQETQYF. The CDR3 DNA reads as TGTGCCAGCTCACCGTTGTCGGGGGCTTGGGTGGTGATCCAAGAGACCCAGTACTTC.

The chain recombines TRBV3-1 with TRBJ2-4; D may match TRBD1 or TRBD2 (5 bases each). Per germline, CDR1 LGHDT and CDR2 YNNKEL (reference sequence). V was trimmed by 5 bases and J by 8 bases, leaving 16 bases between them. This CDR3 contains 14 residues. CDR3 in amino acids: CASSGRGRMDIQYF. In DNA form, the CDR3 reads TGTGCCAGCAGCGGAAGGGGACGTATGGACATTCAGTACTTC.

This clonotype was detected a few times. This sequence joins TRBV3-1 and TRBJ2-7; 10 nucleotides match TRBD2. The end of the DNA is better explained by TRBJ2-5, so the J call may be wrong. CDR3 length: 16 amino acids. From germline, CDR1 is LGHDT and CDR2 YNNKEL (reference sequence). CDR3 region: CASSQGAGGSQETQYF. The DNA for the CDR3 is TGTGCCAGCAGCCAAGGAGCGGGAGGGTCCCAAGAGACCCAGTACTTC.

This clonotype has a handful of counts. This rearrangement joins TRBV20-1 to TRBJ1-3; no clear D. The V end lost 2 bases, the J end lost 4 bases, and 9 bases lay between the germline ends. In germline, CDR1 is DFQATT, CDR2 SNEGSKA (reference sequence). The CDR3 runs 13 residues. CDR3 nucleotides: TGCAGTGCTAGACCAAAGATCGGAAACACCATATATTTT. This encodes CSARPKIGNTIYF.

The genes are TRBV6-6 and TRBJ1-2; 10 bases fit TRBD1. The germline V gene has CDR1 MNHNY and CDR2 SVGAGI (reference sequence). CDR3 length equals 13 residues. The J segment lost 6 bases and the V segment lost 6 bases, leaving 4 bases of the junction unmatched. The CDR3 nucleotides read TGTGCCAGCAGGGCGGGACAGGGGAATGGCTACACCTTC. Translating gives CASRAGQGNGYTF.

The chain links TRBV5-6 to TRBJ2-1; D is perhaps TRBD2 (5 bases). There are 14 residues in the CDR3. Per the germline V gene, CDR1 is SGHDT and CDR2 is YYEEEE. V was trimmed by 2 bases and J by 7 bases, leaving 13 bases between them. This chain's CDR3 is CASSFGVDVNEQFF. Written as DNA, the CDR3 is TGTGCCAGCAGCTTCGGGGTTGACGTAAATGAGCAGTTCTTC. The full variable domain, with the rest looked up from reference TRBV5-6 and TRBJ2-1, is DAGVTQSPTHLIKTRGQQVTLRCSPKSGHDTVSWYQQALGQGPQFIFQYYEEEERQRGNFPDRFSGHQFPNYSSELNVNALLLGDSALYLCASSFGVDVNEQFFGPGTRLTVL.

The table lists this clonotype with a few counts. The CDR3 DNA reads as TGCAGCGTAGGAGTCCCCGGGACTAGACCTCAGGGTACGCAGTATTTT. Translating it yields CSVGVPGTRPQGTQYF. The chain couples TRBV29-1 to TRBJ2-3; 8 bases line up with TRBD2. V shed 6 bases and J 8 bases; nucleotides not matched to a gene: 19. This CDR3 spans 16 amino acids. Germline V gene sequence: CDR1 SQVTM, CDR2 ANQGSEA.

The chain couples TRBV7-2 to TRBJ2-3; maybe TRBD2 (5 bases). The germline V gene encodes CDR1 SGHTA and CDR2 FQGNSA. The CDR3 is made up of 15 amino acids. V was clipped by 4 bases and J by 2 bases, with 13 bases between them. CDR3: CASSSSGSFTDTQYF. Here the CDR3 DNA reads TGTGCCAGCAGCTCCAGCGGATCTTTCACAGATACGCAGTATTTT.

The chain combines TRBV3-1 with TRBJ1-2; D gene unclear. V lost 0 bases and J 8 bases, leaving 19 bases between the germline ends. The CDR3 spans 16 residues. Germline values: CDR1 LGHDT, CDR2 YNNKEL (reference sequence). CDR3 sequence reads: CASSQDNGPKVGGYTF. The CDR3 nucleotides read TGTGCCAGCAGCCAAGATAACGGGCCCAAGGTGGGCGGCTACACCTTC.

This clonotype has at least ten counts. The chain links TRBV6-1 to TRBJ2-3; D uncertain. Germline assignment: CDR1 MNHNS and CDR2 SASEGT. The V end was cut by 0 bases, the J end by 5 bases, with 0 bases between. CDR3 length: 11 residues. CDR3 sequence: CASSEADTQYF. The CDR3 region has the DNA TGTGCCAGCAGTGAAGCAGATACGCAGTATTTT.

The table lists this clonotype with a count of one. This chain joins TRBV3-1 and TRBJ2-5; TRBD2 agrees at 11 bases. The better agreement between TRBJ2-7 and the DNA end casts doubt on the J call. This CDR3 has 18 amino acids. Germline values: CDR1 LGHDT, CDR2 YNNKEL (reference sequence). CDR3 loop: CASSQEFPSGRTSYEQYF. CDR3 nucleotides: TGTGCCAGCAGCCAAGAATTTCCTAGCGGGAGGACTTCTTACGAGCAGTACTTC.

This sequence joins TRBV7-2 and TRBJ2-3; D remains ambiguous. This CDR3 is 16 amino acids long. CDR1 SGHTA and CDR2 FQGNSA come from the germline V gene. Trimming cost V 2 bases and J 0 bases, with 12 bases left between them. The CDR3, as DNA: TGTGCCAGCAGCTTAACAAGGGCTACTAGCACAGATACGCAGTATTTT. This encodes CASSLTRATSTDTQYF.

This clonotype was detected only a few times. The chain is built from TRBV29-1 and TRBJ2-1; TRBD1 agrees at 8 bases. The junction had 4 bases not matched to a gene; V was cut back by 3 bases and J by 3 bases. This CDR3 has 14 residues. Germline V CDR1 and CDR2: SQVTM, ANQGSEA. CDR3 residues: CSVDGGQGYNEQFF. The CDR3 bases are TGCAGCGTTGATGGAGGACAGGGCTACAATGAGCAGTTCTTC.

This clonotype was observed at least ten times. The rearrangement joins TRBV29-1 to TRBJ2-5, with a possible D match to TRBD2 (6 bases). The CDR3 totals 13 residues. Germline V gene sequence: CDR1 SQVTM, CDR2 ANQGSEA. Trimming took off 5 bases at V and 1 base at J, with 11 bases between the two ends. The CDR3 nucleotides read TGCAGCGTTAACGGGGGTCGCCAAGAGACCCAGTACTTC. This translates into CSVNGGRQETQYF.

Many counts were recorded for this clonotype. The chain couples TRBV5-1 to TRBJ2-1; the D gene is possibly TRBD2 (5 bases). Trimming stripped 7 bases from V and 7 bases from J, with 21 bases between. CDR1 is SGHRS, CDR2 YFSETQ, per germline. CDR3 length: 15 amino acids. CDR3 residues: CASFPTPNSVNEQFF. Here the CDR3 DNA reads TGCGCCAGCTTCCCTACTCCGAATAGCGTTAATGAGCAGTTCTTC. Based on the CDR3 plus reference TRBV5-1 and TRBJ2-1, the full variable domain is KAGVTQTPRYLIKTRGQQVTLSCSPISGHRSVSWYQQTPGQGLQFLFEYFSETQRNKGNFPGRFSGRQFSNSRSEMNVSTLELGDSALYLCASFPTPNSVNEQFFGPGTRLTVL.

This chain links TRBV7-9 with TRBJ2-3, with D unclear. Germline CDR1 SEHNR, CDR2 FQNEAQ (reference sequence). V gave up 0 bases and J gave up 1 base, with 8 bases separating them. The length of the CDR3 is 15 residues. Here the CDR3 reads CASSLALGGTDTQYF. For the CDR3, the DNA is TGTGCCAGCAGCTTAGCCCTCGGCGGCACAGATACGCAGTATTTT.

The chain joins TRBV20-1 to TRBJ2-7; TRBD2 matches at 15 bases. The V gene's germline CDR1 is DFQATT and CDR2 SNEGSKA (reference sequence). CDR3 length: 15 residues. The CDR3 protein is CSHGLAGGPSYEQYF. The CDR3 DNA is TGCAGCCACGGACTAGCGGGAGGGCCTAGTTACGAGCAGTACTTC.

This chain links TRBV5-1 with TRBJ2-2, with 7 bases that match TRBD2. Germline V gene data show CDR1 as SGHRS and CDR2 as YFSETQ. With 0 bases clipped from V and 0 bases from J, the junction kept 2 bases outside the gene matches. The CDR3 totals 16 residues. The CDR3 region has the DNA TGCGCCAGCAGCTTGGTTCTAGCGGCGAACACCGGGGAGCTGTTTTTT. Amino acid sequence: CASSLVLAANTGELFF.

This clonotype was counted a few times. This sequence joins TRBV6-5 and TRBJ2-1, with 14 bases aligning to TRBD2. Germline lookup yields CDR1 MNHEY and CDR2 SVGAGI. The V and J ends lost 4 bases and 8 bases, in that order; junction bases with no gene match: 10. This CDR3 has 17 amino acids. The CDR3 nucleotides are TGTGCCAGCAGTTGGGGGTCCGGGACTAGCGGGAGTCATGAGCAGTTCTTC. It specifies CASSWGSGTSGSHEQFF.

The table lists this clonotype with a few counts. The chain links TRBV20-1 to TRBJ2-5, with TRBD1 identical over 8 bases. The junction had 7 bases not matched to a gene; V was cut back by 5 bases and J by 5 bases. CDR1 DFQATT and CDR2 SNEGSKA come from the germline V gene (reference sequence). CDR3 size: 13 residues. DNA for the CDR3: TGCAGTGCTGTCCGGGACAGGAGGGAGACCCAGTACTTC. This gives the protein CSAVRDRRETQYF.

V gene TRBV20-1 combines with J gene TRBJ1-5; no definite D call. CDR3 length equals 13 residues. Germline CDR1 and CDR2: DFQATT and SNEGSKA (reference sequence). The ends were cut back, 3 bases at V and 6 bases at J, with 12 bases in the middle. CDR3 residues: CSARSHDGQPQHF. The CDR3 region has the DNA TGCAGTGCTAGGTCGCACGACGGTCAGCCCCAGCATTTT.

V and J are TRBV20-1 and TRBJ2-5; 8 positions match TRBD2. Matching the DNA end better, TRBJ2-7 makes the J call doubtful. There are 11 residues in the CDR3. Germline loops: CDR1 DFQATT, CDR2 SNEGSKA (reference sequence). This CDR3 reads CSVNGRGEQYF. As DNA, the CDR3 is TGCAGTGTTAACGGGAGGGGCGAGCAGTACTTC.

The chain couples TRBV4-1 to TRBJ1-4; TRBD1 might be the D (6 bases). Trimming stripped 5 bases from V and 2 bases from J, with 18 bases between. This CDR3 is 17 amino acids long. Germline assignment: CDR1 MGHRA and CDR2 YSYEKL. This chain's CDR3 is CASSAEGPGATNEKLFF. The CDR3 nucleotides read TGCGCCAGCAGCGCAGAAGGGCCGGGGGCCACTAATGAAAAACTGTTTTTT.